Listed here is a single TCR beta chain. These data belong to a study of CD8 T cells in Susac syndrome. Germline-derived CDR1 and CDR2 are SGHDN and FVKESK. Deletions cut 1 base from V and 2 bases from J, with 14 bases between. The CDR3 length is 16 residues. RNA in amounts of roughly 0.5 to 1 ug was reverse transcribed with random hexamers. TCRdb ran MiXCR on the immunoSEQ multiplex PCR reads and lists one entry per CDR3 protein. Here the sample spans roughly 80,000 distinct CDR3 sequences, roughly 94% being singletons. The receptor comes from a human donor with Susac syndrome. The chain recombines TRBV14 with TRBJ2-5; a possible D gene is TRBD2 (7 bases). The sample was CD8+ T cells from PBMCs. CDR3 bases: TGTGCCAGCAGCCAAGGTGGCGGGGGCCTACAAGAGACCCAGTACTTC. This encodes CASSQGGGGLQETQYF.